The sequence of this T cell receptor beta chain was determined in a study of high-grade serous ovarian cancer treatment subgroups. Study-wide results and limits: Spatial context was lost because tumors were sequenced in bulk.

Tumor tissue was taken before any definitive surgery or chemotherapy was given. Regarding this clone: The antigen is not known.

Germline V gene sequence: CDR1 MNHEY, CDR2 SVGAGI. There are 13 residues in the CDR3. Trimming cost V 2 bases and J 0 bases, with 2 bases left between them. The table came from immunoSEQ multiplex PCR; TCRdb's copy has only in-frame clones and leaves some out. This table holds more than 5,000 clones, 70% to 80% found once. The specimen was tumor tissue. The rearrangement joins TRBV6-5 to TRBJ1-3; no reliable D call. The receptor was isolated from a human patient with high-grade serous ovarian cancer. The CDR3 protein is CASSYVSGNTIYF. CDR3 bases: TGTGCCAGCAGTTACGTCTCTGGAAACACCATATATTTT.